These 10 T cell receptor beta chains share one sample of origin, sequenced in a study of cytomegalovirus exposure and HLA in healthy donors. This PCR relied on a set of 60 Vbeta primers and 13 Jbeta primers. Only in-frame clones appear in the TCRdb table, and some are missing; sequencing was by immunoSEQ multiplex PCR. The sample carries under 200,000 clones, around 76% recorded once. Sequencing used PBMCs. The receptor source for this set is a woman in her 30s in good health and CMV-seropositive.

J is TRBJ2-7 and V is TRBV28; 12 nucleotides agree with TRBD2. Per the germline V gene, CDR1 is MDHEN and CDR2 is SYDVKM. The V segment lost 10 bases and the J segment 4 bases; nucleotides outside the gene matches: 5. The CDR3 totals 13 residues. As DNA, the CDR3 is TGTGCCACCTTGACTAGCGGGAGTTACGAGCAGTACTTC. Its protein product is CATLTSGSYEQYF.

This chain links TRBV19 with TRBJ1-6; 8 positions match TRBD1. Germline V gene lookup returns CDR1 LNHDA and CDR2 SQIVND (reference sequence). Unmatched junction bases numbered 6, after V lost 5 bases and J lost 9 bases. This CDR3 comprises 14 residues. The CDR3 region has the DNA TGTGCCAGTAGTCCGCGGACAGGGAGTTCACCCCTCCACTTT. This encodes CASSPRTGSSPLHF.

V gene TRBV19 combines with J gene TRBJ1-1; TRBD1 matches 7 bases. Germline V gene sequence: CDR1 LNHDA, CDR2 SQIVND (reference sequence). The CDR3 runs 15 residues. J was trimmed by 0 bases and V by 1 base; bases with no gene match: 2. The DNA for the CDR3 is TGTGCCAGTAGTATAGTGCAGGGGGTGAACACTGAAGCTTTCTTT. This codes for CASSIVQGVNTEAFF.

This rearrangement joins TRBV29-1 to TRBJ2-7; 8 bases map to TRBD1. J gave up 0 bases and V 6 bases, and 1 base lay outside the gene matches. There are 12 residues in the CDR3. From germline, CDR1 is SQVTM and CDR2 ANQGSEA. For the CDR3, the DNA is TGCAGCGTACAGGGGGACTCCTACGAGCAGTACTTC. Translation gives CSVQGDSYEQYF.

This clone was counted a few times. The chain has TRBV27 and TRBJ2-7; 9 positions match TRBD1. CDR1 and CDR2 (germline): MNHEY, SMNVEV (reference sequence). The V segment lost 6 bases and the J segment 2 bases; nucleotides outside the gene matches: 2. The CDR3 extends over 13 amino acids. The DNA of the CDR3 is TGTGCCAGCAGGGACAGGGGTGCCTACGAGCAGTACTTC. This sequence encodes CASRDRGAYEQYF.

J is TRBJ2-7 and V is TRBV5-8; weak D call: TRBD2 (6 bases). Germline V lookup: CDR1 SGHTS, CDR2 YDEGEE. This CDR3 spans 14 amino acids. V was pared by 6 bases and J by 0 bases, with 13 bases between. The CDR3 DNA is TGTGCCAGCATGGGTCGGGGGAGCTCCTACGAGCAGTACTTC. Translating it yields CASMGRGSSYEQYF.

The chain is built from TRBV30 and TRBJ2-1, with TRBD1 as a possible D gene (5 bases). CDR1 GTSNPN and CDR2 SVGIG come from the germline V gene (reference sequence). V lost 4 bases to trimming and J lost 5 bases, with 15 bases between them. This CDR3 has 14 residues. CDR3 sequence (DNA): TGTGCCTGGAACGCCGACAGTACAAACAATGAGCAGTTCTTC. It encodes CAWNADSTNNEQFF.

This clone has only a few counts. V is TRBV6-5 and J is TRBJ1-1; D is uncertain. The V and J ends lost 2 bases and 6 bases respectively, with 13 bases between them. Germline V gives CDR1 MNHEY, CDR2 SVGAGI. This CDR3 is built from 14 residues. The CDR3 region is CASSYSRGYPEAFF. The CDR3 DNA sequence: TGTGCCAGCAGTTACAGTCGGGGATACCCTGAAGCTTTCTTT.

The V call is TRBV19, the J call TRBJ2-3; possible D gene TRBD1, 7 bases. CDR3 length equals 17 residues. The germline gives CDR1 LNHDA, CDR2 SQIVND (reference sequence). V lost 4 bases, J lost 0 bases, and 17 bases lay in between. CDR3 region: CASSRLLTGTSTDTQYF. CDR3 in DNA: TGTGCCAGTAGTAGACTATTGACAGGGACTAGCACAGATACGCAGTATTTT.

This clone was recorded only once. CDR3 residues: CASSTGTSGTQYF. CDR3 DNA sequence: TGCGCCAGCAGTACCGGGACTAGCGGGACCCAGTACTTC. This chain uses TRBV5-1 with TRBJ2-5, with 11 bases lining up with TRBD2. V dropped 5 bases and J dropped 7; count of bases not matched to a gene: 4. Germline V gives CDR1 SGHRS, CDR2 YFSETQ. There are 13 residues in the CDR3.